These T cell receptor beta chains were read from a single sample in a study of T cell clonotyping in hematopoietic cell transplantation. The protocol was immunoSEQ multiplex PCR, while the TCRdb copy is restricted to in-frame clones and leaves out a portion. The sample has 9,000 to 15,000 clones, over 40% seen once. The sample comprised peripheral blood mononuclear cells. Receptors originate from a man aged 50-59 years in good health. Some clones in this sample may be carry-over from other donors' samples. Both conserved end residues are part of each CDR3. The order of the fields is clone size, V gene, D gene, J gene, CDR3 protein, CDR3 DNA. D genes are given only for firm matches. Rows give clone size only sometimes, using once, few, many, or a class for an expanded clone.

medium-sized	TRBV19	TRBD1	TRBJ2-7	CASSNTPGQGRDEQYF	TGTGCCAGTAGTAACACGCCGGGACAGGGACGGGACGAGCAGTACTTC
-	TRBV30	TRBD1	TRBJ1-3	CAWTPDRGFGTIYF	TGTGCCTGGACGCCGGACAGGGGTTTTGGCACCATATATTTT
few	TRBV7-8	-	TRBJ2-6	CASSTGVGGANVLTF	TGTGCCAGCAGCACGGGGGTTGGTGGGGCCAACGTCCTGACTTTC
few	TRBV25-1	-	TRBJ1-2	CASSLGTNYGYTF	TGTGCCAGCAGTCTAGGCACTAACTATGGCTACACCTTC
-	TRBV2	-	TRBJ1-4	CAITRGSNEKLFF	TGTGCCATTACAAGGGGGAGTAATGAAAAACTGTTTTTT
-	TRBV9	TRBD2	TRBJ2-7	CASSPRTSARSYEQYF	TGTGCCAGCAGCCCCCGAACTAGCGCCCGCTCCTACGAGCAGTACTTC
-	TRBV6-5	-	TRBJ2-2	CASSSPRPNTGELFF	TGTGCCAGCAGTTCCCCTAGGCCGAACACCGGGGAGCTGTTTTTT
few	TRBV29-1	-	TRBJ1-2	CSVTQGRGGYTF	TGCAGCGTTACACAGGGACGGGGTGGCTACACCTTC
once	TRBV5-1	TRBD2	TRBJ2-1	CASSRGESSYNEQFF	TGCGCCAGCAGCCGGGGGGAGAGCTCCTACAATGAGCAGTTCTTC
few	TRBV10-3	-	TRBJ2-3	CAIKTDYTDTQYF	TGTGCCATCAAGACGGACTACACAGATACGCAGTATTTT
-	TRBV29-1	-	TRBJ1-2	CSADGVAVGVNGYTF	TGCAGCGCTGACGGGGTTGCAGTAGGGGTAAATGGCTACACCTTC
-	TRBV28	-	TRBJ2-7	CAARRGIGYEQYF	TGTGCCGCCCGGAGGGGTATCGGGTACGAGCAGTACTTC
few	TRBV29-1	-	TRBJ2-3	CSVEESGGSTDTQYF	TGCAGCGTTGAAGAATCTGGCGGCAGCACAGATACGCAGTATTTT
few	TRBV2	-	TRBJ2-7	CASSEDIYEQYF	TGTGCCAGCAGTGAAGATATATACGAGCAGTACTTC
-	TRBV25-1	-	TRBJ2-1	CASSESPRGYNEQFF	TGTGCCAGCAGTGAATCGCCTAGAGGCTACAATGAGCAGTTCTTC
-	TRBV5-6	-	TRBJ2-7	CASSRGLSREQYF	TGTGCCAGCAGCCGGGGATTGAGTCGGGAGCAGTACTTC
-	TRBV19	-	TRBJ1-2	CASSTEGEVGGYTF	TGTGCCAGTAGTACCGAAGGGGAGGTCGGGGGCTACACCTTC
-	TRBV5-6	-	TRBJ2-7	CASSFPSHEQYF	TGTGCCAGCAGCTTTCCCAGCCACGAGCAGTACTTC
few	TRBV25-1	TRBD1	TRBJ1-6	CASSGPGTGILSLHF	TGTGCCAGCAGTGGACCCGGGACAGGGATATTATCCCTCCACTTT
few	TRBV30	TRBD1	TRBJ1-5	CAWSGRGFFQPQHF	TGTGCCTGGAGTGGCAGGGGGTTCTTTCAGCCCCAGCATTTT
-	TRBV6-1	-	TRBJ2-7	CASLSSWPTYEQYF	TGTGCCAGCTTGTCTTCCTGGCCAACCTACGAGCAGTACTTC
few	TRBV6-5	TRBD2	TRBJ2-7	CASSRLATLRDEQYF	TGTGCCAGCAGTCGACTAGCCACCCTTAGGGACGAGCAGTACTTC
-	TRBV10-3	-	TRBJ2-7	CAISEGTYEQYF	TGTGCCATCAGTGAAGGCACCTACGAGCAGTACTTC
-	TRBV27	-	TRBJ1-2	CASSYGTASYGYTF	TGTGCCAGCAGTTATGGTACGGCTTCGTATGGCTACACCTTC
few	TRBV29-1	TRBD2	TRBJ2-7	CSVDKRGTSGEQYF	TGCAGCGTTGATAAGCGAGGGACTAGTGGCGAGCAGTACTTC
-	TRBV6-5	-	TRBJ1-1	CASSYAGTEAFF	TGTGCCAGCAGTTACGCGGGCACTGAAGCTTTCTTT
few	TRBV30	-	TRBJ2-7	CAWSRDSSYEQYF	TGTGCCTGGAGCCGCGACAGTTCCTACGAGCAGTACTTC
-	TRBV7-2	-	TRBJ2-7	CASSLAHEREQYF	TGTGCCAGCAGCTTAGCCCACGAGCGGGAGCAGTACTTC
-	TRBV7-3	-	TRBJ2-2	CASSSNTGELFF	TGTGCCAGCAGCTCGAACACCGGGGAGCTGTTTTTT
-	TRBV30	-	TRBJ1-5	CAWSSGRGAEQPQHF	TGTGCCTGGAGTTCCGGACGGGGAGCAGAACAGCCCCAGCATTTT
-	TRBV5-1	TRBD2	TRBJ2-1	CASSLASGGNEQFF	TGCGCCAGCAGCTTGGCCTCGGGAGGGAATGAGCAGTTCTTC
-	TRBV30	-	TRBJ1-2	CAWSARGWAVGYTF	TGTGCCTGGAGTGCCCGGGGGTGGGCGGTTGGCTACACCTTC
-	TRBV5-6	-	TRBJ1-1	CASSLSGGTEAFF	TGTGCCAGCAGCTTGTCCGGGGGCACTGAAGCTTTCTTT
-	TRBV19	-	TRBJ2-5	CASSGTPQETQYF	TGTGCCAGTTCCGGGACTCCTCAAGAGACCCAGTACTTC
-	TRBV9	-	TRBJ2-3	CASSVARSTDTQYF	TGTGCCAGCAGCGTAGCACGGAGCACAGATACGCAGTATTTT
few	TRBV12-1	-	TRBJ1-5	CASSYSLSDRGQNQPQHF	TGTGCCAGCAGCTATAGCCTCTCCGACAGGGGGCAGAATCAGCCCCAGCATTTT
-	TRBV5-6	TRBD1	TRBJ1-5	CASSVTGELQPQHF	TGTGCCAGCAGCGTGACAGGGGAATTGCAGCCCCAGCATTTT
-	TRBV4-2	-	TRBJ1-2	CASSQDGGDRPYGYTF	TGTGCCAGCAGCCAAGATGGCGGAGACAGGCCCTATGGCTACACCTTC
-	TRBV4-3	-	TRBJ1-5	CASSPRQGQPQHF	TGCGCCAGCAGCCCCCGCCAGGGCCAGCCCCAGCATTTT
once	TRBV30	-	TRBJ1-5	CAWTREGRGQPQHF	TGTGCCTGGACGCGGGAGGGCCGAGGGCAGCCCCAGCATTTT